This entry lists 5 T cell receptor beta chains sequenced from one sample in a study of T cell responses to AZD1222 COVID-19 vaccine. Assay: immunoSEQ multiplex PCR; the TCRdb copy retains only in-frame clones and omits some. The data show about 98,000 clones, approximately 88% seen once. The sample in question was peripheral blood, obtained on day 0 of AZD1222 vaccination. These TCRs come from an adult in good health.

The genes are TRBV28 and TRBJ2-7; D gene unclear. Trimming removed 7 bases at V and 4 bases at J, with 11 bases between. The germline gives CDR1 MDHEN, CDR2 SYDVKM. The CDR3 length is 12 residues. The CDR3 loop is CASNSDGYEQYF. The DNA of the CDR3 is TGTGCCAGCAATTCTGACGGATACGAGCAGTACTTC. The full variable domain, completed using reference TRBV28 and TRBJ2-7, is DVKVTQSSRYLVKRTGEKVFLECVQDMDHENMFWYRQDPGLGLRLIYFSYDVKMKEKGDIPEGYSVSREKKERFSLILESASTNQTSMYLCASNSDGYEQYFGPGTRLTVT.

As for this clone: Additional DNA sequences in this sample encode the identical CDR3. The V gene is TRBV18, the J gene TRBJ2-7; perhaps TRBD1 as D (6 bases). Germline CDR1 reads KGHSH; CDR2 reads LQKENI. Trimming cost V 6 bases and J 3 bases, with 15 bases left between them. CDR3 length: 14 residues. CDR3 protein: CASSPGQTSYEQYF. CDR3 sequence (DNA): TGTGCCAGCTCGCCAGGACAGACGAGCTACGAGCAGTACTTC.

The CDR3 protein is CASSPTGGAYEQYF. The CDR3 region has the DNA TGTGCCAGTAGCCCAACCGGGGGAGCCTACGAGCAGTACTTC. The chain links TRBV19 to TRBJ2-7; TRBD2 is a possible D gene (6 bases). The CDR3 covers 14 residues. The V gene's germline CDR1 is LNHDA and CDR2 SQIVND (reference sequence). The V gene lost 6 bases and the J gene lost 2 bases, with 14 bases spanning the gap.

This clone occurred a few times. This chain links TRBV5-4 with TRBJ2-1, with D possibly TRBD1 on 5 matching bases. Germline CDR1 is SGHNT and CDR2 is YYREEE (reference sequence). With 3 bases removed from V and 7 bases from J, the gap between germline ends came to 11 bases. The length of the CDR3 is 13 residues. In DNA form, the CDR3 reads TGTGCCAGCAGCTCCCACACAGGAAATGAGCAGTTCTTC. Its protein is CASSSHTGNEQFF.

This clone was detected only once. The rearrangement uses TRBV20-1 and TRBJ1-2; D is undetermined. Germline CDR1 DFQATT, CDR2 SNEGSKA (reference sequence). V lost 2 bases and J 3 bases, leaving 4 bases between the germline ends. The CDR3 sequence is 11 residues long. The CDR3 is CSARQDYGYTF. The CDR3 coding sequence is TGCAGTGCTAGACAGGACTATGGCTACACCTTC.